This T cell receptor beta chain was obtained from a study of beta chain features in type 1 diabetes. Study context: No patient-donor differences in age, gender, total cells or subset yield.

The study's findings and limits: cDNA-based sequencing might over-represent cells highly expressing TCR. Among patients with Type 1 diabetes, TCRB CDR3s were moderately but significantly shorter in every one of the four CD4+ subsets.

Reverse transcription of all isolated RNA meant that expressed TCRB transcripts were sequenced. Naive, central memory and regulatory T cell samples yielded about 3.57 million reads on average. The assay was immunoSEQ multiplex PCR, and TCRdb's table has in-frame clones only and misses some. The sample holds some 350,000 clones, 8.5% to 10% seen once. This CDR3 has 13 amino acids. Germline CDR1 reads MNHEY; CDR2 reads SVGAGI. Trimming shortened V by 7 bases and J by 8 bases, and 15 bases separated the two germline ends. As regards this clone: What it binds is not known.

CD4+ cells of the naive, central memory, regulatory and stem cell-like memory types were sorted via CD45RO/CCR7/CD25/CD127/CD95/CD27. The specimen sequenced was central memory CD4+ T cells from blood. The V gene is TRBV6-5, the J gene TRBJ2-1; D remains unclear. The receptor was derived from a man aged 25 to 40 with type 1 diabetes. The CDR3 DNA is TGTGCCAGCATCAACCCAAATGGAGATGAGCAGTTCTTC. It is translated as CASINPNGDEQFF.